This is a list of T cell receptor beta chains from one sample in a study of CD8+CD57+ T cells in acquired aplastic anemia. TCRdb redid the calling of the reads with MiXCR, one entry per CDR3 protein. The data show fewer than 250,000 distinct CDR3 sequences, approximately 45% seen once. Sequenced input: sorted CD4+, CD8+, or CD8+CD57+ T cells (not recorded which) from PBMCs. These receptors were obtained from a human donor with aplastic anemia. Both conserved end residues are trimmed from each CDR3. A D gene is named only where the DNA matches it firmly.

.	TRBV30	TRBJ2-7	AWSHGSVAEQY
.	TRBV6-6	TRBJ2-7	ASSYTGPLVTYEQY
.	TRBV7-9	TRBJ1-5	ASSLGDSKNQPQH
.	TRBV5-4	TRBJ1-2	ASSLGRGSSYGYT
.	TRBV10-2	TRBJ1-2	ASSDYIQGDYGYT
.	TRBV11-3	TRBJ2-2	ASRIARQKGSGELF
TRBD1	TRBV12-3/TRBV12-4	TRBJ2-3	ASMGDRFTDTQY
TRBD1	TRBV7-9	TRBJ1-1	ASSGRTGGNTEAF
.	TRBV6-1	TRBJ2-3	ASSPLAATEYTDTQY
.	TRBV20-1	TRBJ1-5	SAREGGDSNQPQH
TRBD1	TRBV10-2	TRBJ2-7	ASSDGGTGGHEQY
TRBD1	TRBV15	TRBJ2-7	ATSGRDRDYEQY
.	TRBV29-1	TRBJ2-1	SVEKQGPF
.	TRBV19	TRBJ1-1	ASSTPQTAVKAF
TRBD1	TRBV5-1	TRBJ1-4	ASSLTGETNEKLF
.	TRBV6-5	TRBJ1-5	ASSHLYHQPQH
TRBD2	TRBV20-1	TRBJ2-7	SARDGTSSYEQY